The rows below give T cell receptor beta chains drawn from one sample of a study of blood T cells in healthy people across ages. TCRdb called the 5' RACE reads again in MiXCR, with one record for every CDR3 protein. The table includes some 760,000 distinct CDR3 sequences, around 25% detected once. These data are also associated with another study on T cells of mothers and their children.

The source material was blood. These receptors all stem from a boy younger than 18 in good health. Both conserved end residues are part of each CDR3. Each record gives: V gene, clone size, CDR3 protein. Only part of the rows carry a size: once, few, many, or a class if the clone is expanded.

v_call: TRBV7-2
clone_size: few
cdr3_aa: CASSLGDLSYEQYF

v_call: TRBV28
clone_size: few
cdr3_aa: CASSPVYGVHTDTQYF

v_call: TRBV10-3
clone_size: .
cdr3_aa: CAISDTGTAGEKLFF

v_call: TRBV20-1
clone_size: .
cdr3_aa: CSAILAGVGNEQFF

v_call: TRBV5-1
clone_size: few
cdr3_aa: CASSFTGTTGELFF

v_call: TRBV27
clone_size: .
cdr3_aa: CASSLSGGGARYEQYF

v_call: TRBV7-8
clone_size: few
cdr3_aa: CASSLVFSGGTDTQYF

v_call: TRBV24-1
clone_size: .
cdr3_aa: CATSELAGGLINEQFF

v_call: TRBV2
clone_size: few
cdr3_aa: CASSDTGRQPQHF

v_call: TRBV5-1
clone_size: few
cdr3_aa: CASSRENTYEQYF

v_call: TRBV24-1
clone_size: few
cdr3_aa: CATSDLGDFTGELFF

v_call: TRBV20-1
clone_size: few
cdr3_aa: CSASTGGSEQYF

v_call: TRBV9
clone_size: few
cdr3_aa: CASSVGGGTSQYF

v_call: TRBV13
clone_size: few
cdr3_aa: CASSSFSSNTEAFF

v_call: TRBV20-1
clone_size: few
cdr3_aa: CSARDGYGYTF

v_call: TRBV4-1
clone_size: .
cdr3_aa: CASSPPLGGQGAYNEQFF

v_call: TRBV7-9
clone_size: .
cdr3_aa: CASSLGIGQETQYF

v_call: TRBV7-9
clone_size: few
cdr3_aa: CASSPIWTSGGAMEETQYF

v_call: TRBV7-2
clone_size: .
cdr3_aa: CASSFGPAGNEQFF

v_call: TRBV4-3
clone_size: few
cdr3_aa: CASSPSGLWADEKLFF

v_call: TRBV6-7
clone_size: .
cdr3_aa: CASSGLTAPNGYTF

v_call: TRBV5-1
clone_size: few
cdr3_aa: CASSWGTANAGELFF

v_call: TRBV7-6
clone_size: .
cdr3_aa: CASSLALGRPETQYF

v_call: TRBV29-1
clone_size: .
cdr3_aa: CSVENYNYGYTF

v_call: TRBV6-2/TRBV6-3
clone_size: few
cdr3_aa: CASIKQGAQIEKLFF

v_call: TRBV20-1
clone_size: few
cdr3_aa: CSTGRGGWPSYEQYF

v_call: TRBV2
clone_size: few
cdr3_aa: CASSEALSGLEQYF

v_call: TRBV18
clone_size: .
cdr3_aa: CASSPQLGQGVMETQYF

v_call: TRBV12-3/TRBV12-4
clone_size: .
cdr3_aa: CASTPWGDRPLHEQFF

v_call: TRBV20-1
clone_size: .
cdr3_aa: CSALWGRTLSKNIQYF

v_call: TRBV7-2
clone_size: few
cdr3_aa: CASSQKPPVDTQYF

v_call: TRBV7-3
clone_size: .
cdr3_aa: CASSTNGGEAETQYF

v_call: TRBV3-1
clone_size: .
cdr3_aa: CASSQAMIAGGYEQFF

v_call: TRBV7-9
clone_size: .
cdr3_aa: CASSLVYQPQHF

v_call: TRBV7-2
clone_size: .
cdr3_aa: CASSLRLPYEQYF

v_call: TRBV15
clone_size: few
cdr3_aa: CATSRQGAGAEQFF

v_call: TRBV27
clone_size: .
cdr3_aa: CASSIQDTDTQYF

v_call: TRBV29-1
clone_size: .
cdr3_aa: CSVEGETGYRTDTQYF

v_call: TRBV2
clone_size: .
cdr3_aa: CAGRTGGGSYNEQFF

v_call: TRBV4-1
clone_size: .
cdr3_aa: CASSHLSLQGPGANYGYTF

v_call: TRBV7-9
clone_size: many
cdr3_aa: CASSPNSEQFF

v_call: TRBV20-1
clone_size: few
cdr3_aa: CSASPPGIAGVKTQYF

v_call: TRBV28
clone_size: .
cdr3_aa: CASSSRLAYEQFF

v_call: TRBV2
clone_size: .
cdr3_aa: CASKRRVPRDNEQFF

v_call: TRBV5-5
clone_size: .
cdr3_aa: CASSQGWENTEAFF